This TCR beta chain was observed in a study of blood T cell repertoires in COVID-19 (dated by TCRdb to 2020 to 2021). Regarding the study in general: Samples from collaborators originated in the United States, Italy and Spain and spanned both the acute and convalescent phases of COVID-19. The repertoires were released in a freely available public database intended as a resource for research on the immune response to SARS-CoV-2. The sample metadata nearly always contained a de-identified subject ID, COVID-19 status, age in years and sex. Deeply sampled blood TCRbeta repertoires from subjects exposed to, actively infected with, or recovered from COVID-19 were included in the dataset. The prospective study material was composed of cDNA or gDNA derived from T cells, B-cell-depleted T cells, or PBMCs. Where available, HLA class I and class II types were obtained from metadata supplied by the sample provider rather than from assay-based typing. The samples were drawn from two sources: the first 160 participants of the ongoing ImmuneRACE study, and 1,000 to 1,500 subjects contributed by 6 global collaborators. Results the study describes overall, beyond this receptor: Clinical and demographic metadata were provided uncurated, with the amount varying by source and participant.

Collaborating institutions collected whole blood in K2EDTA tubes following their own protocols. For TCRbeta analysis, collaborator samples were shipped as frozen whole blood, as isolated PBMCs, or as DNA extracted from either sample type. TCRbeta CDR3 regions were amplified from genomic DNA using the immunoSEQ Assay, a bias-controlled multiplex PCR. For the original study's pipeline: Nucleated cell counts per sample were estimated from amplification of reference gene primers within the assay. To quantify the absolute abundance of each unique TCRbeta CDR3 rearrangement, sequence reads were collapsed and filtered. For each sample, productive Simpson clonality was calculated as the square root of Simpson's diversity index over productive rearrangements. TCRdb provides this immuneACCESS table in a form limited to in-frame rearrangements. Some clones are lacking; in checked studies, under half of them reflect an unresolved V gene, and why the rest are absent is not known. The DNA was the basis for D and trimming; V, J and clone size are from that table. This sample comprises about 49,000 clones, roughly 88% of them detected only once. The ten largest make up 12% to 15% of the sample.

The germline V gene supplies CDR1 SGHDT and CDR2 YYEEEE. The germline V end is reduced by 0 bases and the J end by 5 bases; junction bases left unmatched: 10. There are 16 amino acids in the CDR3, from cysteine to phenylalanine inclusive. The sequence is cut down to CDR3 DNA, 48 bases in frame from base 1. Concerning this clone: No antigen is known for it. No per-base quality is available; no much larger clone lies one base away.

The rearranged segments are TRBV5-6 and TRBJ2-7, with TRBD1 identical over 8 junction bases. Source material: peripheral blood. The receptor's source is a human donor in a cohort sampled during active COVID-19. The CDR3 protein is CASSLAPAGGFDEQYF. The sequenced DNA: TGTGCCAGCAGCTTGGCTCCTGCAGGGGGCTTCGACGAGCAGTACTTC.